Listed below are T cell receptor beta chains from one sample, sequenced in a study of T cell responses to AZD1222 COVID-19 vaccine. This table comes from immunoSEQ multiplex PCR, and its TCRdb copy is limited to in-frame clones, with some not included. This table has about 190,000 clones, 80% to 90% appearing once. Sequencing used peripheral blood, obtained on day 0 of AZD1222 vaccination. The source of these receptors is an adult in good health. The CDR3 runs from the conserved cysteine through the conserved F or W. The D gene is left open where the match is weak. Only some rows state a clone size, as once, few, many or a class for expanded clones.

d_call: .
clone_size: .
v_call: TRBV5-1
j_call: TRBJ2-1
cdr3_nt: TGCGCCAGCAGCTTGGCGCAGTTAACCTACAATGAGCAGTTCTTC
cdr3_aa: CASSLAQLTYNEQFF

d_call: TRBD2
clone_size: .
v_call: TRBV7-6
j_call: TRBJ2-6
cdr3_nt: TGTGCCAGCAGCTTAAGACTAGCGGGGTCCTCTGGGGCCAACGTCCTGACTTTC
cdr3_aa: CASSLRLAGSSGANVLTF

d_call: .
clone_size: once
v_call: TRBV18
j_call: TRBJ1-6
cdr3_nt: TGTGCCAGCTCACCACCGACCAGGGAGAAAGTTGGTAATTCACCCCTCCACTTT
cdr3_aa: CASSPPTREKVGNSPLHF

d_call: .
clone_size: .
v_call: TRBV12-3/TRBV12-4
j_call: TRBJ1-1
cdr3_nt: TGTGCCAGCAGCCGGACAGTTGAAGCTTTCTTT
cdr3_aa: CASSRTVEAFF

d_call: .
clone_size: .
v_call: TRBV7-6
j_call: TRBJ1-3
cdr3_nt: TGTGCCAGCAGCCCCCTAAGTTCGGGGGATGGAAACACCATATATTTT
cdr3_aa: CASSPLSSGDGNTIYF

d_call: .
clone_size: .
v_call: TRBV11-2
j_call: TRBJ1-6
cdr3_nt: TGTGCCAGCAGCTTAGCCCAACAGGGTTCTAATTCACCCCTCCACTTT
cdr3_aa: CASSLAQQGSNSPLHF

d_call: .
clone_size: .
v_call: TRBV7-3
j_call: TRBJ1-4
cdr3_nt: TGTGCCAGCAGCTTAGGTCCAGGGGAGAATGAAAAACTGTTTTTT
cdr3_aa: CASSLGPGENEKLFF

d_call: .
clone_size: .
v_call: TRBV19
j_call: TRBJ2-2
cdr3_nt: TGTGCCAGTAGTATTCAGGGTTCAGGGGAGCTGTTTTTT
cdr3_aa: CASSIQGSGELFF

d_call: .
clone_size: .
v_call: TRBV18
j_call: TRBJ2-2
cdr3_nt: TGTGCCAGCTCACCTCGGACAGATGCGAACACCGGGGAGCTGTTTTTT
cdr3_aa: CASSPRTDANTGELFF

d_call: .
clone_size: .
v_call: TRBV3-1/TRBV3-2
j_call: TRBJ2-1
cdr3_nt: TGTGCCAGCAGCCAAGGGACGAGGGGGGGTGAGCAGTTCTTC
cdr3_aa: CASSQGTRGGEQFF

d_call: .
clone_size: .
v_call: TRBV28
j_call: TRBJ2-1
cdr3_nt: TGTGCCAGCAGTCCGCTCGGCCTATTCCAGTTCTTC
cdr3_aa: CASSPLGLFQFF

d_call: .
clone_size: .
v_call: TRBV4-2
j_call: TRBJ2-1
cdr3_nt: TGTGCCAGCAGCCATGAAAACAATGAGCAGTTCTTC
cdr3_aa: CASSHENNEQFF

d_call: TRBD2
clone_size: .
v_call: TRBV15
j_call: TRBJ2-3
cdr3_nt: TGTGCCACCAGCAGACCAGCGGGGGGCCCCACAGATACGCAGTATTTT
cdr3_aa: CATSRPAGGPTDTQYF

d_call: .
clone_size: few
v_call: TRBV7-2
j_call: TRBJ2-7
cdr3_nt: TGTGCCAGCAGCTCTAGGGGGGCAGTTAACTCCTACGAGCAGTACTTC
cdr3_aa: CASSSRGAVNSYEQYF

d_call: .
clone_size: .
v_call: TRBV11-3
j_call: TRBJ2-3
cdr3_nt: TGTGCCAGCAGCCCAGCGAGGGGGGCAGATACGCAGTATTTT
cdr3_aa: CASSPARGADTQYF

d_call: .
clone_size: .
v_call: TRBV19
j_call: TRBJ2-7
cdr3_nt: TGTGCCAGTAGTATCTCGTCTCGCTACGAGCAGTACTTC
cdr3_aa: CASSISSRYEQYF

d_call: TRBD1
clone_size: .
v_call: TRBV7-2
j_call: TRBJ1-2
cdr3_nt: TGTGCCAGCAGCCCAGGACAGGGGGCGGTCGGCTACACCTTC
cdr3_aa: CASSPGQGAVGYTF

d_call: TRBD1
clone_size: .
v_call: TRBV2
j_call: TRBJ2-1
cdr3_nt: TGTGCCAGCGACAGGGGGAATAAGGTCTCCTACAATGAGCAGTTCTTC
cdr3_aa: CASDRGNKVSYNEQFF

d_call: TRBD1
clone_size: .
v_call: TRBV19
j_call: TRBJ1-1
cdr3_nt: TGTGCCAGTAGTAGGGAGGGCTTCCGGGACAGCATGAACACTGAAGCTTTCTTT
cdr3_aa: CASSREGFRDSMNTEAFF

d_call: TRBD1
clone_size: .
v_call: TRBV5-4
j_call: TRBJ2-5
cdr3_nt: TGTGCCAGCAGCCCGGACAGGCAAGAGACCCAGTACTTC
cdr3_aa: CASSPDRQETQYF

d_call: .
clone_size: .
v_call: TRBV2
j_call: TRBJ1-1
cdr3_nt: TGTGCCAGCAGCGCGGGACTCACAGCATCCCCCGAGTCTTTCTTT
cdr3_aa: CASSAGLTASPESFF

d_call: .
clone_size: .
v_call: TRBV28
j_call: TRBJ2-1
cdr3_nt: TGTGCCAGCAGCACTATGGACTCTAAGCAGTTCTTC
cdr3_aa: CASSTMDSKQFF

d_call: TRBD1
clone_size: .
v_call: TRBV7-9
j_call: TRBJ1-3
cdr3_nt: TGTGCCAGCAGCCCAGGGGGGGCCCCGTTAAACACCATATATTTT
cdr3_aa: CASSPGGAPLNTIYF

d_call: .
clone_size: .
v_call: TRBV27
j_call: TRBJ1-6
cdr3_nt: TGTGCCAGCAGTTTATCCTCAGTGCTTAATTCACCCCTCCACTTT
cdr3_aa: CASSLSSVLNSPLHF

d_call: .
clone_size: few
v_call: TRBV7-9
j_call: TRBJ1-2
cdr3_nt: TGTGCCAGCAGCTTAGAGGACATGTTCTATGGCTACACCTTC
cdr3_aa: CASSLEDMFYGYTF

d_call: TRBD1
clone_size: .
v_call: TRBV4-2
j_call: TRBJ1-1
cdr3_nt: TGTGCCAGCAGCCAAGCCCTACAGGGGGCGGGGAACACTGAAGCTTTCTTT
cdr3_aa: CASSQALQGAGNTEAFF

d_call: .
clone_size: once
v_call: TRBV4-2
j_call: TRBJ1-4
cdr3_nt: TGTGCCAGCAGAGTATGGGGGACTGAAAAACTGTTTTTT
cdr3_aa: CASRVWGTEKLFF

d_call: TRBD1
clone_size: .
v_call: TRBV4-2
j_call: TRBJ1-1
cdr3_nt: TGTGCCAGCAGCCAAGATAATCAGGGGACAGGGGGTTTCCTAACTGAAGCTTTCTTT
cdr3_aa: CASSQDNQGTGGFLTEAFF

d_call: .
clone_size: .
v_call: TRBV6-2/TRBV6-3
j_call: TRBJ1-1
cdr3_nt: TGTGCCAGCAGTGGGGAGACAGTCCGGAACACTGAAGCTTTCTTT
cdr3_aa: CASSGETVRNTEAFF

d_call: .
clone_size: .
v_call: TRBV6-2/TRBV6-3
j_call: TRBJ2-5
cdr3_nt: TGTGCCAGCAGTTACTATGGCAGGCAAGAGACCCAGTACTTC
cdr3_aa: CASSYYGRQETQYF

d_call: .
clone_size: once
v_call: TRBV25-1
j_call: TRBJ1-2
cdr3_nt: TGTGCCAGCAGTACGACGGTTATGACTACTAACTATGGCTACACCTTC
cdr3_aa: CASSTTVMTTNYGYTF

d_call: .
clone_size: .
v_call: TRBV5-6
j_call: TRBJ1-4
cdr3_nt: TGTGCCAGCAGCTTGAACCTCCGGCGGGAAAAACTGTTTTTT
cdr3_aa: CASSLNLRREKLFF

d_call: .
clone_size: few
v_call: TRBV4-1
j_call: TRBJ1-5
cdr3_nt: TGCGCCAGCAGCCCCCTATGGACACATAGCAATCAGCCCCAGCATTTT
cdr3_aa: CASSPLWTHSNQPQHF

d_call: TRBD1
clone_size: few
v_call: TRBV19
j_call: TRBJ1-2
cdr3_nt: TGTGCCAGTAGGCCAGCAGGGGGACTAGACTATGGCTACACCTTC
cdr3_aa: CASRPAGGLDYGYTF

d_call: TRBD2
clone_size: .
v_call: TRBV28
j_call: TRBJ2-1
cdr3_nt: TGTGCCAGCAGTCCTCCGGGCGGGGGGGCCTATGAGCAGTTCTTC
cdr3_aa: CASSPPGGGAYEQFF

d_call: TRBD1
clone_size: .
v_call: TRBV19
j_call: TRBJ1-5
cdr3_nt: TGTGCCAGTAGTAGAAAAGGCGGACAGGGGGGAACTCGTGGCCAGCCCCAGCATTTT
cdr3_aa: CASSRKGGQGGTRGQPQHF

d_call: TRBD2
clone_size: .
v_call: TRBV7-2
j_call: TRBJ2-5
cdr3_nt: TGTGCCAGCAGCTTCCAAGCGGGGGGTCAACAAGAGACCCAGTACTTC
cdr3_aa: CASSFQAGGQQETQYF

d_call: .
clone_size: .
v_call: TRBV12-5
j_call: TRBJ2-5
cdr3_nt: TGTGCTAGTGGTTTGGGTCGCGGAGAGACCCAGTACTTC
cdr3_aa: CASGLGRGETQYF

d_call: .
clone_size: .
v_call: TRBV27
j_call: TRBJ1-4
cdr3_nt: TGTGCCAGCAGTCGGGGGGCGTACAAAAAACTGTTTTTT
cdr3_aa: CASSRGAYKKLFF

d_call: .
clone_size: .
v_call: TRBV28
j_call: TRBJ1-2
cdr3_nt: TGTGCCAGCAGTTTAACACCCGGGGCAGGTAGTCTTGGAAACACCTTC
cdr3_aa: CASSLTPGAGSLGNTF

d_call: .
clone_size: .
v_call: TRBV3-1/TRBV3-2
j_call: TRBJ1-2
cdr3_nt: TGTGCCAGCAGCCAAGAACTTCCGGGGACCTATGGCTACACCTTC
cdr3_aa: CASSQELPGTYGYTF

d_call: TRBD1
clone_size: few
v_call: TRBV5-1
j_call: TRBJ1-1
cdr3_nt: TGCGCCAGCAGCCCGGGACAGGGAAATGGTGGGTTGGGGGAAGCTTTCTTT
cdr3_aa: CASSPGQGNGGLGEAFF

d_call: TRBD1
clone_size: .
v_call: TRBV2
j_call: TRBJ2-4
cdr3_nt: TGTGCCAGCAGTACTGACAGGGCCCGGGGGTACTTC
cdr3_aa: CASSTDRARGYF

d_call: TRBD1
clone_size: once
v_call: TRBV4-3
j_call: TRBJ2-7
cdr3_nt: TGCGCCAGCAGCCCAGGGACAGGGGTGTCCGAGCAGTACTTC
cdr3_aa: CASSPGTGVSEQYF

d_call: TRBD2
clone_size: once
v_call: TRBV5-4
j_call: TRBJ2-2
cdr3_nt: TGTGCCAGCAGCTTGGTGGCGGGGGGTGGCACCGGGGAGCTGTTTTTT
cdr3_aa: CASSLVAGGGTGELFF

d_call: .
clone_size: .
v_call: TRBV3-1/TRBV3-2
j_call: TRBJ1-6
cdr3_nt: TGTGCCAGCAGCCGGGGGGCCTATAATTCACCCCTCCACTTT
cdr3_aa: CASSRGAYNSPLHF